What follows are 21 T cell receptor beta chains derived from one specimen sequenced in a study of T cell responses to AZD1222 COVID-19 vaccine. Using immunoSEQ multiplex PCR, the repertoire was profiled, and TCRdb retains in-frame clones only, with some absent. The table records approximately 100,000 clones, around nine tenths of them present only once. Sequencing was performed on peripheral blood, taken 28 days after the second dose of the MenACWY control vaccine. Every receptor here comes from an adult who received the MenACWY meningococcal vaccine as a control.

This chain uses TRBV28 with TRBJ1-3; 8 nucleotides line up with TRBD1. V gave up 5 bases and J gave up 7 bases; unmatched junction bases: 1. This CDR3 has 12 residues. From germline, CDR1 is MDHEN and CDR2 SYDVKM. CDR3 sequence (DNA): TGTGCCAGCAGTACAGGGGGGAACACCATATATTTT. Protein product: CASSTGGNTIYF.

The chain is built from TRBV27 and TRBJ2-7, with TRBD1 identical over 9 bases. With 4 bases clipped from V and 3 bases from J, the junction kept 4 bases outside the gene matches. This CDR3 spans 14 amino acids. CDR1 and CDR2 from the germline V gene are MNHEY and SMNVEV (reference sequence). Written as DNA, the CDR3 is TGTGCCAGCAGTTCACAGGGGGCGGTCTACGAGCAGTACTTC. This gives the protein CASSSQGAVYEQYF.

V is TRBV2 and J is TRBJ2-3; a possible D gene is TRBD1 (6 bases). Trimming took off 8 bases at V and 1 base at J, with 10 bases between the two ends. The germline V gene encodes CDR1 SNHLY and CDR2 FYNNEI. The CDR3 spans 13 residues. DNA for the CDR3: TGTGCCAGCGCGACAGGTGGCACAGATACGCAGTATTTT. Its translation is CASATGGTDTQYF.

This chain connects TRBV20-1 to TRBJ1-5; D perhaps matches TRBD1 (5 bases). The germline V and J ends were trimmed by 3 bases and 0 bases, with 15 bases remaining between them. The CDR3 spans 16 residues. Germline assignment: CDR1 DFQATT and CDR2 SNEGSKA (reference sequence). CDR3 nucleotide sequence: TGCAGTGCTAGTTGGCAGGGCAGGATTAGCAATCAGCCCCAGCATTTT. It is translated as CSASWQGRISNQPQHF.

The chain uses TRBV28 and TRBJ1-6; possible D gene TRBD1, 5 bases. The CDR3 is 14 amino acids. Germline CDR1 MDHEN, CDR2 SYDVKM. The V and J ends lost 6 bases and 3 bases respectively, with 9 bases between them. As DNA, the CDR3 is TGTGCCAGCAGCCCCGGGGGCTATAATTCACCCCTCCACTTT. Residues: CASSPGGYNSPLHF.

The chain joins TRBV4-1 to TRBJ1-5, with 12 bases aligning to TRBD1. Trimming took 1 base from V and 3 from J; bases not matched to a gene: 1. The CDR3 extends over 16 amino acids. Germline V gives CDR1 MGHRA, CDR2 YSYEKL. The CDR3 loop reads CASSQGDRGPNQPQHF. The CDR3 DNA follows: TGCGCCAGCAGCCAAGGGGACAGGGGGCCCAATCAGCCCCAGCATTTT.

V gene TRBV7-3 combines with J gene TRBJ1-2; 8 bases align to TRBD1. The V and J ends lost 1 base and 6 bases, in that order; junction bases with no gene match: 10. The CDR3 consists of 16 residues. The V gene's germline CDR1 is SGHTA and CDR2 FQGTGA. CDR3 sequence: CASSLSRDRGFDGYTF. The CDR3 region has the DNA TGTGCCAGCAGCTTAAGCCGCGACAGGGGATTCGATGGCTACACCTTC. The whole variable domain, filled in from reference TRBV7-3 and TRBJ1-2, reads GAGVSQTPSNKVTEKGKYVELRCDPISGHTALYWYRQSLGQGPEFLIYFQGTGAADDSGLPNDRFFAVRPEGSVSTLKIQRTERGDSAVYLCASSLSRDRGFDGYTFGSGTRLTVV.

The genes are TRBV7-3 and TRBJ2-3, with D maybe TRBD2 (5 bases). The germline gives CDR1 SGHTA, CDR2 FQGTGA. The CDR3 has 13 amino acids. V was cut by 2 bases and J by 4 bases, with 7 bases left in between. The CDR3 DNA reads as TGTGCCAGCAGCTTACTAGCCCCAGATACGCAGTATTTT. This gives the protein CASSLLAPDTQYF.

The chain links TRBV27 to TRBJ1-2; D call uncertain. The CDR3 is 11 residues long. V lost 5 bases, J lost 5 bases, and 6 bases lay in between. Germline V gene sequence: CDR1 MNHEY, CDR2 SMNVEV (reference sequence). Here the CDR3 DNA reads TGTGCCAGCAGTAGAGGTTATGGCTACACCTTC. It yields the protein CASSRGYGYTF.

The rearrangement uses TRBV11-2 and TRBJ2-3; 11 bases line up with TRBD2. The CDR3 has 15 amino acids. CDR1 SGHAT and CDR2 FQNNGV come from the germline V gene. V dropped 4 bases and J dropped 2; count of bases not matched to a gene: 2. CDR3 sequence (DNA): TGTGCCAGCAGCTCGGGACTAGCGGACACAGATACGCAGTATTTT. Amino acid sequence: CASSSGLADTDTQYF. Combining the CDR3 with reference TRBV11-2 and TRBJ2-3 gives the whole variable domain EAGVAQSPRYKIIEKRQSVAFWCNPISGHATLYWYQQILGQGPKLLIQFQNNGVVDDSQLPKDRFSAERLKGVDSTLKIQPAKLEDSAVYLCASSSGLADTDTQYFGPGTRLTVL.

This clone turned up a few times. Additional DNA sequences in this sample encode the identical CDR3. In nucleotides, the CDR3 is TGTGCCAGCAGCCTTGACAGGAATCAGCCCCAGCATTTT. This gives the protein CASSLDRNQPQHF. The rearrangement joins TRBV11-2 to TRBJ1-5, with D possibly being TRBD1 (6 bases). CDR3 length equals 13 residues. Germline lookup yields CDR1 SGHAT and CDR2 FQNNGV. V was pared by 5 bases and J by 4 bases, with 9 bases between.

The chain couples TRBV29-1 to TRBJ2-7; perhaps TRBD1 as D (6 bases). There are 12 residues in the CDR3. Germline values: CDR1 SQVTM, CDR2 ANQGSEA. The V end was cut by 6 bases, the J end by 0 bases, with 9 bases between. In nucleotides, the CDR3 is TGCAGCGTGCAGGGGCCCTCCTACGAGCAGTACTTC. Residues: CSVQGPSYEQYF.

The chain links TRBV5-4 to TRBJ2-3, with 8 nucleotides matching TRBD1. The V gene's germline CDR1 is SGHNT and CDR2 YYREEE (reference sequence). The ends lost 4 bases at V and 6 bases at J; junction bases unmatched: 7. There are 14 residues in the CDR3. The CDR3 bases are TGTGCCAGCAGCCCCGTTGACAGGGGCGATACGCAGTATTTT. This encodes CASSPVDRGDTQYF.

This chain connects TRBV4-3 to TRBJ1-1; no firm D call. Trimming cost V 4 bases and J 2 bases, with 8 bases left between them. CDR3 length: 13 residues. Germline CDR1 LGHNA, CDR2 YSLEER. The CDR3 DNA is TGCGCCAGCAGCCCCACGATCAACACTGAAGCTTTCTTT. This codes for CASSPTINTEAFF.

As DNA, the CDR3 is TGCGCCAGCAGCTGGACAGGGGGCGGATCTCGGCTGACTTTC. It yields the protein CASSWTGGGSRLTF. The V call is TRBV5-1, the J call TRBJ2-6; TRBD1 aligns across 11 bases. The CDR3 has 14 amino acids. The junction had 9 bases not matched to a gene; V was cut back by 3 bases and J by 16 bases. The germline gives CDR1 SGHRS, CDR2 YFSETQ.

The chain employs TRBV6-1 and TRBJ2-2, with 7 bases matching TRBD2. This CDR3 has 16 residues. V dropped 2 bases and J dropped 5; count of bases not matched to a gene: 8. CDR1 and CDR2 from the germline V gene are MNHNS and SASEGT. Written as DNA, the CDR3 is TGTGCCAGCAGTGAATGGTTTGCGGGGGTAACCGGGGAGCTGTTTTTT. It specifies CASSEWFAGVTGELFF.

V is TRBV15 and J is TRBJ1-1; TRBD1 agrees at 7 bases. Trimming cost V 5 bases and J 4 bases; bases outside gene matches: 4. The CDR3 contains 13 residues. Germline loops: CDR1 LNHNV, CDR2 YYDKDF (reference sequence). CDR3 sequence (DNA): TGTGCCACCAGCGGCGCAGGGGGCACTGAAGCTTTCTTT. Its protein is CATSGAGGTEAFF.

This rearrangement joins TRBV18 to TRBJ2-1, with 9 bases fitting TRBD1. J was trimmed by 6 bases and V by 3 bases; bases with no gene match: 9. The V gene's germline CDR1 is KGHSH and CDR2 LQKENI. This CDR3 is built from 16 residues. In DNA, the CDR3 is TGTGCCAGCTCACCTAACCGGGACAGGGAGTTCAATGAGCAGTTCTTC. Its translation: CASSPNRDREFNEQFF.

The chain's CDR3 is CASSLEQGRYNEQFF. DNA for the CDR3: TGTGCCAGCAGCTTAGAGCAGGGAAGGTACAATGAGCAGTTCTTC. V and J are TRBV7-8 and TRBJ2-1; weak D call: TRBD1 (5 bases). The V gene lost 1 base and the J gene lost 4 bases, with 11 bases spanning the gap. The CDR3 consists of 15 residues. CDR1 is SGHVS, CDR2 FQNEAQ, per germline.

This chain links TRBV18 with TRBJ2-2, with 9 bases aligning to TRBD2. V lost 0 bases to trimming and J lost 5 bases; unmatched junction nucleotides: 1. CDR3 length: 15 amino acids. Germline loops: CDR1 KGHSH, CDR2 LQKENI. In DNA, the CDR3 is TGTGCCAGCTCACCACCTCTAGCGGGGACCGGGGAGCTGTTTTTT. Protein product: CASSPPLAGTGELFF.

This chain joins TRBV6-2 or TRBV6-3 and TRBJ2-7; D tentatively fits TRBD1 or TRBD2 (5 bases each). CDR3 length: 13 residues. From germline, CDR1 is MNHEY and CDR2 SVGEGT. V shed 4 bases and J shed 2 bases, with 9 bases lying between them. CDR3 in DNA: TGTGCCAGCAGTTGGGACGGTACCTACGAGCAGTACTTC. This gives the protein CASSWDGTYEQYF.